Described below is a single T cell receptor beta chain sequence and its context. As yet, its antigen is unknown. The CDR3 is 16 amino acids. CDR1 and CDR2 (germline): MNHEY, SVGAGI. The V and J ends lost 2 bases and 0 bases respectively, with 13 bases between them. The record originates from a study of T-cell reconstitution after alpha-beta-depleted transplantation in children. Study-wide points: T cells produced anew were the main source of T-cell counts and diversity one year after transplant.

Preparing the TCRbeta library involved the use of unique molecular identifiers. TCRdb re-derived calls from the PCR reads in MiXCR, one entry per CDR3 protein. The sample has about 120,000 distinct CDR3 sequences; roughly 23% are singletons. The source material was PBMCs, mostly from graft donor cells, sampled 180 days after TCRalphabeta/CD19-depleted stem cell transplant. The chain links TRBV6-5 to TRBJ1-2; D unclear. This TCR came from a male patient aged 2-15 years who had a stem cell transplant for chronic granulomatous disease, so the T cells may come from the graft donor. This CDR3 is CASSYGVEEANYGYTF. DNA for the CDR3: TGTGCCAGCAGTTACGGGGTGGAGGAAGCTAACTATGGCTACACCTTC.